The sequence of this T cell receptor beta chain was determined in a study of metastatic and nonmetastatic thyroid tumors. Overall study context: Across blood and tumor or nodule tissue, repertoires from malignant and benign thyroid patients were compared with one another.

In this sample, this clone turned up many times. Its antigen is unknown. CDR3 length: 18 residues. The germline gives CDR1 LGHDT, CDR2 YNNKEL (reference sequence). V was shortened by 2 bases and J by 0 bases, with 20 bases between the two germline ends. All patients reached thyroid surgery having received no treatment beforehand. TCRdb re-analyzed the PCR reads using MiXCR. This table holds 20,000 to 25,000 clones, about 11% found once. Findings and caveats of the study: The reported finding was significantly higher TCR beta diversity in malignant thyroid tumors relative to benign nodules, in blood and tumor.

This chain links TRBV3-1 with TRBJ2-7; unclear D gene. Sequencing was carried out using blood. The sequence was obtained from a female donor with papillary thyroid cancer or a benign thyroid nodule (not recorded which). Some clones in this sample may be carry-over from other donors' samples. The CDR3 DNA reads TGTGCCAGCAGCCAACGGCCACTGCCGTCTCTGGCCTCCTACGAGCAGTACTTC. This gives the protein CASSQRPLPSLASYEQYF.